This T cell receptor beta chain was observed in a study of patients and donors after allogeneic stem cell transplantation. Using its own MiXCR run on the RT-PCR reads, TCRdb lists one record per CDR3 protein. Of about 150,000 distinct CDR3 sequences in the sample, 30% to 45% are singletons; the top ten hold roughly 52%. Trimming removed 2 bases from V and 0 bases from J; junction bases left unmatched: 9. CDR3 length: 17 amino acids. This chain uses TRBV12-3 or TRBV12-4 with TRBJ1-1; 7 bases are shared with TRBD1. What was sequenced was blood, either unsorted or a sorted T cell fraction (not recorded which). The TCR originated in a human donor who was either an allogeneic HSCT recipient or a stem cell or donor lymphocyte infusion donor (not recorded which). It is not recorded whose cells these are; they may come from a transplant donor. The CDR3 nucleotides read TGTGCCAGCAGTTTAATAGGCACAGGGGTGGTGAACACTGAAGCTTTCTTT. It is translated as CASSLIGTGVVNTEAFF.